The 21 T cell receptor beta chains in this list originate from one sample, sequenced in a study of Ad26.COV2.S vaccination and SARS-CoV-2 variants. Sequencing used immunoSEQ multiplex PCR; TCRdb keeps in-frame clones, though not all of them. Seen here are 75,000 to 100,000 clones, approximately 77% observed once, and the top ten hold 16%. Sequenced material: peripheral blood, taken after recovery from COVID-19. The receptors come from a human donor who had recovered from COVID-19.

The sample holds a few counts of this clone. In nucleotides, the CDR3 is TGTGCCAGCAGTTTAAAGGATGTTGTACTAAGGGTGGGCAATCAGCCCCAGCATTTT. Translated, it gives CASSLKDVVLRVGNQPQHF. The chain links TRBV28 to TRBJ1-5; D gene uncertain. Germline values: CDR1 MDHEN, CDR2 SYDVKM. This CDR3 is built from 19 residues. V lost 2 bases and J lost 2, with 22 bases in between.

This sequence joins TRBV7-6 and TRBJ2-7, with 8 bases matching TRBD2. V was clipped by 1 base and J by 6 bases; unmatched bases: 11. Germline values: CDR1 SGHVS, CDR2 FNYEAQ. CDR3 size: 16 residues. The DNA for the CDR3 is TGTGCCAGCAGCTTAGTTATGAGCGGGAGCGGAGGCGAGCAGTACTTC. Protein sequence: CASSLVMSGSGGEQYF.

This clone was observed a handful of times. The rearrangement uses TRBV5-4 and TRBJ1-4, with TRBD1 identical over 9 bases. The trim removed 4 bases at V and 4 bases at J, leaving 8 bases unmatched. Germline lookup yields CDR1 SGHNT and CDR2 YYREEE (reference sequence). This CDR3 has 16 amino acids. The CDR3 sequence: CASSAGRTGVNEKLFF. The CDR3, as DNA: TGTGCCAGCAGCGCCGGACGGACAGGGGTTAATGAAAAACTGTTTTTT.

In this sample, this clone turned up many times. CDR3: CASRSKAGAPTGELFF. The CDR3 nucleotides are TGTGCCAGCAGAAGTAAGGCGGGAGCACCCACCGGGGAGCTGTTTTTT. This chain links TRBV7-2 with TRBJ2-2, with 7 bases lining up with TRBD2. The J segment lost 4 bases and the V segment lost 6 bases, leaving 11 bases of the junction unmatched. This CDR3 has 16 residues. CDR1 is SGHTA and CDR2 is FQGNSA in the germline V gene.

The gene calls are TRBV28 and TRBJ1-2; D is unresolved. The length of the CDR3 is 14 residues. Germline values: CDR1 MDHEN, CDR2 SYDVKM. Trimming took 4 bases from V and 4 from J, leaving 13 bases between them. CDR3 in amino acids: CASSSGPAPYGYTF. The CDR3 region has the DNA TGTGCCAGCAGTTCGGGCCCTGCTCCCTATGGCTACACCTTC.

V gene TRBV7-6 combines with J gene TRBJ1-6; maybe TRBD1 (6 bases). Looked up from germline, CDR1 is SGHVS and CDR2 is FNYEAQ. The CDR3 is 16 residues long. Trimming removed 3 bases from V and 8 bases from J, with 17 bases in between. CDR3 sequence: CASSFSRLRGHSPLHF. The CDR3 DNA reads as TGTGCCAGCAGCTTTTCTAGGCTCAGGGGTCATTCACCCCTCCACTTT.

The rearrangement links TRBV18 to TRBJ1-3; weak D call: TRBD1 (5 bases). The CDR3 covers 16 residues. CDR1 is KGHSH, CDR2 LQKENI, per germline. The ends were cut back, 4 bases at V and 1 base at J, with 14 bases in the middle. Here the CDR3 reads CASSLGAGKSGNTIYF. In DNA form, the CDR3 reads TGTGCCAGCTCACTGGGAGCAGGGAAATCTGGAAACACCATATATTTT.

The chain recombines TRBV18 with TRBJ2-7; no clear D. Germline values: CDR1 KGHSH, CDR2 LQKENI. V dropped 5 bases and J dropped 0 bases, with 5 bases sitting between them. The CDR3 consists of 12 residues. CDR3: CASSSPSYEQYF. CDR3 nucleotides: TGTGCCAGCTCATCCCCCTCCTACGAGCAGTACTTC.

The V and J genes are TRBV11-2 and TRBJ1-2; 9 nucleotides agree with TRBD1. CDR3 length: 15 amino acids. V trimming: 5 bases; J trimming: 2 bases; junction bases outside the gene matches: 6. Germline V gene lookup returns CDR1 SGHAT and CDR2 FQNNGV. CDR3 sequence: CASSLGDRDNYGYTF. DNA for the CDR3: TGTGCCAGCAGCCTCGGGGACAGGGACAACTATGGCTACACCTTC.

The chain recombines TRBV29-1 with TRBJ2-2; D is possibly TRBD1 (6 bases). The CDR3 loop spans 15 amino acids. The germline CDR1 and CDR2 sequences are SQVTM and ANQGSEA. V lost 5 bases, J lost 0 bases, and 13 bases lay in between. In DNA, the CDR3 is TGCAGCGTTACGGTTGGACAGACGAACACCGGGGAGCTGTTTTTT. This encodes CSVTVGQTNTGELFF.

The chain uses TRBV7-2 and TRBJ2-3; possibly TRBD2 for D (6 bases). Germline V gene data show CDR1 as SGHTA and CDR2 as FQGNSA. The CDR3 is made up of 14 amino acids. V gave up 1 base and J gave up 3 bases, with 8 bases separating them. The CDR3 is CASSLDGGTDTQYF. The CDR3 DNA reads TGTGCCAGCAGCTTAGACGGGGGAACAGATACGCAGTATTTT.

This clone appeared a few times. The CDR3 DNA is TGTGCCAGCTCATCGTTCCGGGCGCGCTCTGGGGCCAACGTCCTGACTTTC. It yields the protein CASSSFRARSGANVLTF. The chain combines TRBV18 with TRBJ2-6; D call uncertain. Germline lookup yields CDR1 KGHSH and CDR2 LQKENI. This CDR3 is 17 amino acids long. The V and J ends lost 5 bases and 0 bases respectively, with 14 bases between them.

The V and J genes are TRBV7-9 and TRBJ1-3; 11 bases map to TRBD1. The CDR3 is 16 amino acids. CDR1 and CDR2 from the germline V gene are SEHNR and FQNEAQ (reference sequence). With V trimmed by 3 bases and J by 6 bases, 7 bases remained unmatched. The CDR3 is CASSFTSGQGENTIYF. The CDR3 DNA sequence: TGTGCCAGCAGCTTCACTTCGGGACAGGGGGAAAACACCATATATTTT.

The chain is built from TRBV7-2 and TRBJ1-2; D call uncertain. V lost 4 bases, J lost 8 bases, and 14 bases lay in between. CDR3 length: 13 residues. The V gene's germline CDR1 is SGHTA and CDR2 FQGNSA. For the CDR3, the DNA is TGTGCCAGCAGCTCGGTGGTCAACTTCGGCTACACCTTC. Its protein is CASSSVVNFGYTF.

This sequence joins TRBV7-9 and TRBJ1-2; the D gene is possibly TRBD1 (5 bases). The germline gives CDR1 SEHNR, CDR2 FQNEAQ (reference sequence). This CDR3 region has 14 residues. The V end lost 5 bases, the J end lost 4 bases, and 14 bases lay between the germline ends. The CDR3 reads CASSRRGEFYGYTF. The CDR3 bases are TGTGCCAGCAGCCGAAGGGGCGAATTCTATGGCTACACCTTC.

The J gene is TRBJ2-4, the V gene TRBV11-2; either TRBD1 or TRBD2 may supply D (5 bases each). Trimming shortened V by 4 bases and J by 1 base, and 14 bases separated the two germline ends. The length of the CDR3 is 16 residues. Germline CDR1 is SGHAT and CDR2 is FQNNGV. The CDR3 sequence: CASSSVPGTAKNIQYF. Here the CDR3 DNA reads TGTGCCAGCAGCTCGGTCCCAGGGACCGCCAAAAACATTCAGTACTTC.

V and J are TRBV2 and TRBJ1-2; no firm D call. V lost 2 bases and J lost 1, with 8 bases in between. Germline V gene lookup returns CDR1 SNHLY and CDR2 FYNNEI. The CDR3 sequence is 14 residues long. The CDR3 DNA reads TGTGCCAGCAGTGAAAGGTGGATTAACTATGGCTACACCTTC. It encodes CASSERWINYGYTF.

The J gene is TRBJ1-3, the V gene TRBV6-5; 7 nucleotides line up with TRBD1. The length of the CDR3 is 14 residues. With V trimmed by 2 bases and J by 4 bases, 2 bases remained unmatched. In germline, CDR1 is MNHEY, CDR2 SVGAGI. CDR3 amino acids: CASSYRGRGNTIYF. The DNA of the CDR3 is TGTGCCAGCAGTTACAGGGGGCGAGGAAACACCATATATTTT.

The CDR3 coding sequence is TGCGCCAGCAGCCAAGATCGAGGGATAGGCACCGGGGAGCTGTTTTTT. Translating it yields CASSQDRGIGTGELFF. This chain links TRBV4-3 with TRBJ2-2, with D perhaps matching TRBD2 (5 bases). Trimming shortened V by 0 bases and J by 4 bases, and 12 bases separated the two germline ends. The CDR3 spans 16 residues. Looked up from germline, CDR1 is LGHNA and CDR2 is YSLEER.

This clone was detected only a few times. The J gene is TRBJ2-7, the V gene TRBV6-5, with 8 bases matching TRBD2. The CDR3 length is 13 residues. The V gene end was trimmed by 7 bases and the J gene end by 6 bases; junction bases not matched to a gene: 8. Germline V gene sequence: CDR1 MNHEY, CDR2 SVGAGI. The CDR3 DNA sequence: TGTGCCAGCACCGCTAGCGGGCGTACCGAGCAGTACTTC. Protein: CASTASGRTEQYF.

The chain links TRBV4-1 to TRBJ2-7; 11 bases are a match to TRBD1. After removal of 3 bases from V and 4 bases from J, the junction contained 2 bases not matched to a gene. Germline V gives CDR1 MGHRA, CDR2 YSYEKL. The CDR3 sequence is 14 residues long. The CDR3 bases are TGCGCCAGCAGCCAGGACAGGGGGCTGTACGAGCAGTACTTC. Protein: CASSQDRGLYEQYF.